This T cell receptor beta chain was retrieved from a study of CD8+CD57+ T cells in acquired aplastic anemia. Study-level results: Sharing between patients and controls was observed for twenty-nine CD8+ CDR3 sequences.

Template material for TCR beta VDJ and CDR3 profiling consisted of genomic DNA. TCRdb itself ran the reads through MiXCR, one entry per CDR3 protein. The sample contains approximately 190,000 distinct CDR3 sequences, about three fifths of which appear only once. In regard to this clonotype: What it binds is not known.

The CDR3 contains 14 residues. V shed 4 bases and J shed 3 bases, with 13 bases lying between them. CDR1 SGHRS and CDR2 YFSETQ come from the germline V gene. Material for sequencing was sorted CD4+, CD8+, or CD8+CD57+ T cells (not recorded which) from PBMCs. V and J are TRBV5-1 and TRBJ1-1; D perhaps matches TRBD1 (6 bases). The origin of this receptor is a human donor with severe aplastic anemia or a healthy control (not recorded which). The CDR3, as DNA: TGCGCCAGCAGCGGTACAGGGCCACACACTGAAGCTTTCTTT. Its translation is CASSGTGPHTEAFF.